The next 18 T cell receptor beta chains were all read from a single sample in a study of control samples from healthy donors and cancer patients. This table comes from immunoSEQ multiplex PCR, and its TCRdb copy is limited to in-frame clones, with some not included. This table holds more than 110,000 clones, roughly 92% found once. The sample comprised blood. Receptor source: a man younger than 40 in good health.

V and J are TRBV24-1 and TRBJ2-1, with D hard to call. There are 17 residues in the CDR3. V lost 1 base and J 2 bases, leaving 14 bases between the germline ends. The germline CDR1 and CDR2 sequences are KGHDR and SFDVKD. The CDR3: CATSDFPGGGTYNEQFF. CDR3 sequence (DNA): TGTGCCACCAGTGATTTCCCTGGTGGCGGAACCTACAATGAGCAGTTCTTC.

This clone showed up just once. The chain has TRBV6-2 or TRBV6-3 and TRBJ2-1, with D unresolved. The V end lost 2 bases, the J end lost 0 bases, and 17 bases lay between the germline ends. The CDR3 has 18 amino acids. Looked up from germline, CDR1 is MNHEY and CDR2 is SVGEGT. The chain's CDR3 is CASSYVTPSPDSYNEQFF. The CDR3 DNA follows: TGTGCCAGCAGTTACGTTACTCCGAGCCCGGACTCCTACAATGAGCAGTTCTTC.

The rearrangement uses TRBV27 and TRBJ1-5; 10 bases agree with TRBD1. Germline V gene data show CDR1 as MNHEY and CDR2 as SMNVEV (reference sequence). J gave up 4 bases and V 1 base, and 4 bases lay outside the gene matches. The CDR3 is 16 amino acids. CDR3 bases: TGTGCCAGCAGTTTATACGCGGGACAGGGGAATCAGCCCCAGCATTTT. Translation gives CASSLYAGQGNQPQHF.

The rearrangement links TRBV29-1 to TRBJ1-1; D not certain. CDR1 is SQVTM, CDR2 ANQGSEA, per germline. The CDR3 covers 14 residues. Trimming cost V 5 bases and J 0 bases, with 13 bases left between them. The CDR3 coding sequence is TGCAGCGTTAAGCTTAGGGCGGTGAACACTGAAGCTTTCTTT. It codes for CSVKLRAVNTEAFF.

The chain carries TRBV28 and TRBJ2-7; D is possibly TRBD1 (5 bases). The CDR3 consists of 14 residues. Per the germline V gene, CDR1 is MDHEN and CDR2 is SYDVKM. Between the trimmed V and J ends, which lost 3 bases and 0 bases, there was a span of 9 bases. CDR3 sequence: CASSFTGNSYEQYF. In DNA, the CDR3 is TGTGCCAGCAGTTTTACAGGAAACTCCTACGAGCAGTACTTC.

This chain connects TRBV28 to TRBJ1-2; TRBD1 matches at 9 bases. Losses at the gene ends were 4 bases for V and 4 bases for J; bases not matched to a gene: 7. Germline values: CDR1 MDHEN, CDR2 SYDVKM. The CDR3 is 15 amino acids. The CDR3 region has the DNA TGTGCCAGCAGTTACCCGACAGGGGGTGGCTATGGCTACACCTTC. Translated, it gives CASSYPTGGGYGYTF.

V is TRBV27 and J is TRBJ1-1; the match to TRBD1 covers 9 bases. The V and J ends lost 4 bases and 0 bases, in that order; junction bases with no gene match: 15. CDR3 length equals 19 residues. The germline CDR1 and CDR2 sequences are MNHEY and SMNVEV (reference sequence). CDR3 loop: CASSSPSLGTGPVNTEAFF. DNA of the CDR3: TGTGCCAGCAGTTCCCCATCACTGGGGACAGGGCCGGTGAACACTGAAGCTTTCTTT.

The chain couples TRBV5-1 to TRBJ2-7; weak D call: TRBD1 (6 bases). V was cut by 4 bases and J by 4 bases, with 12 bases left in between. CDR3 size: 13 residues. Germline CDR1 SGHRS, CDR2 YFSETQ. The CDR3 sequence: CASSRIQGYEQYF. The CDR3 DNA reads TGCGCCAGCAGCAGGATACAGGGTTACGAGCAGTACTTC.

The V and J genes are TRBV28 and TRBJ2-4; 9 positions match TRBD1. Germline V lookup: CDR1 MDHEN, CDR2 SYDVKM. V was clipped by 4 bases and J by 1 base; unmatched bases: 5. The CDR3 totals 16 residues. The CDR3 loop is CASSSTGQGAKNIQYF. In nucleotides, the CDR3 is TGTGCCAGCAGTTCAACTGGACAGGGGGCCAAAAACATTCAGTACTTC.

The V call is TRBV30, the J call TRBJ1-2; D may be TRBD1 (5 bases). The CDR3 runs to 12 residues. Germline V gives CDR1 GTSNPN, CDR2 SVGIG (reference sequence). V was pared by 4 bases and J by 4 bases, with 10 bases between. For the CDR3, the DNA is TGTGCCTGGAATGGAGGGACCTATGGCTACACCTTC. It encodes CAWNGGTYGYTF.

The chain links TRBV27 to TRBJ2-5; 9 nucleotides line up with TRBD2. Trimming removed 0 bases from V and 3 bases from J; junction bases left unmatched: 5. This CDR3 is 16 amino acids long. Germline V gene data show CDR1 as MNHEY and CDR2 as SMNVEV (reference sequence). This chain's CDR3 is CASSLSSAGGEETQYF. Written as DNA, the CDR3 is TGTGCCAGCAGTTTATCGTCGGCGGGAGGGGAAGAGACCCAGTACTTC.

This clone was seen only once. V gene TRBV18 combines with J gene TRBJ1-2, with unresolved D. CDR1 KGHSH and CDR2 LQKENI come from the germline V gene. The CDR3 length is 13 residues. V was pared by 2 bases and J by 6 bases, with 10 bases between. CDR3 sequence reads: CASSPGPADGYTF. The CDR3 DNA reads as TGTGCCAGCTCACCAGGGCCTGCTGATGGCTACACCTTC.

This clone was picked up a small number of times. The V and J genes are TRBV6-5 and TRBJ1-1; 8 bases fit TRBD1. Trimming at V came to 4 bases and at J to 0 bases, leaving 1 base not matched to a gene. CDR3 size: 14 residues. Germline V gives CDR1 MNHEY, CDR2 SVGAGI. This CDR3 is CASSWDRMNTEAFF. CDR3 nucleotide sequence: TGTGCCAGCAGTTGGGACAGGATGAACACTGAAGCTTTCTTT.

For the CDR3, the DNA is TGTGCCAGCAGCTTAGTACGGGGAACGAACACTGAAGCTTTCTTT. This encodes CASSLVRGTNTEAFF. The chain combines TRBV11-3 with TRBJ1-1; unclear D gene. V lost 1 base, J lost 1 base, and 10 bases lay in between. The CDR3 totals 15 residues. Germline-derived CDR1 and CDR2 are SGHNT and YENEEA.

V gene TRBV5-5 combines with J gene TRBJ2-7, with 7 bases identical to TRBD1. V lost 1 base, J lost 7 bases, and 8 bases stayed unmatched. The CDR3 covers 14 residues. Looked up from germline, CDR1 is SGHKS and CDR2 is YYEKEE (reference sequence). CDR3 in DNA: TGTGCCAGCAGCTTGTTGACAGGGATGGGGGAGCAGTACTTC. The encoded protein is CASSLLTGMGEQYF.

This clone was seen only a few times. The rearrangement links TRBV19 to TRBJ2-1; D unclear. Germline CDR1 and CDR2: LNHDA and SQIVND (reference sequence). The CDR3 is made up of 11 amino acids. V was trimmed by 3 bases and J by 9 bases, leaving 6 bases between them. CDR3: CASSISGEQFF. In nucleotides, the CDR3 is TGTGCCAGTAGTATCTCGGGTGAGCAGTTCTTC.

V usage is TRBV7-2 and J usage is TRBJ1-2; 8 bases agree with TRBD1. The trim removed 4 bases at V and 2 bases at J, leaving 9 bases unmatched. The CDR3 is made up of 16 amino acids. Germline V gene data show CDR1 as SGHTA and CDR2 as FQGNSA. CDR3 in DNA: TGTGCCAGCAGCTGCATACGAGGGACAGGCAACTATGGCTACACCTTC. It is translated as CASSCIRGTGNYGYTF. Complete variable domain (other parts from reference TRBV7-2 and TRBJ1-2): GAGVSQSPSNKVTEKGKDVELRCDPISGHTALYWYRQSLGQGLEFLIYFQGNSAPDKSGLPSDRFSAERTGGSVSTLTIQRTQQEDSAVYLCASSCIRGTGNYGYTFGSGTRLTVV.

Of note for this clone: The germline gene is not matched at one end of the junction; a read error may be the cause. Here the CDR3 DNA reads TGTGCCAGCAGTGAAGCCGTGGATCTGGGACACGACATTTTT. It yields the protein CASSEAVDLGHDIF. The rearrangement links TRBV6-1 to TRBJ1-4, with TRBD1 as a possible D gene (6 bases). Germline loops: CDR1 MNHNS, CDR2 SASEGT. CDR3 length: 14 amino acids.